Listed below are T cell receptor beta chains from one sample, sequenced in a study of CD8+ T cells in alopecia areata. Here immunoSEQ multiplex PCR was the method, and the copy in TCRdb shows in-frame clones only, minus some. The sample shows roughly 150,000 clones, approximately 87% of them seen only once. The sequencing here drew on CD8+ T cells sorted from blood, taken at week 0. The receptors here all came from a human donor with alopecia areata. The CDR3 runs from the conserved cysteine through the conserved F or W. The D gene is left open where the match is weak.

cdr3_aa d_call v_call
CASSESFGDLLYGYTF - TRBV25-1
CASSSSDRGLSTDTQYF TRBD1 TRBV27
CASSQDWGVDEQYF - TRBV4-1
CASSPSNNEQFF - TRBV6-6
CASAQGAERTDTQYF - TRBV6-5
CASSLAGDRRGTSSYNEQFF TRBD1 TRBV5-4
CASSEGTGPDTQYF TRBD1 TRBV9
CASRGGVPNEKLFF - TRBV27
CASSIDETGWATYNEQFF - TRBV19
CASSLAGTGDTEAFF TRBD1 TRBV5-6